This TCR beta chain stems from a study of T-cell memory formation after mild COVID-19. Study-level background: Each donor largely had its own TCR clusters. Study-level results: Nothing showed for sure that second-wave clones peaking on day 37 were SARS-CoV-2 specific. Later expanders leaned CD4+, whereas day 15 to 85 contracting clones were balanced CD4/CD8.

This clonotype was counted a few times. Its antigen remains unknown. Constant-segment primers served in 5'RACE that generated TCR alpha and TCR beta cDNA libraries bearing sample barcodes and UMIs. TCRdb redid the calling of the 5' RACE reads with MiXCR, one entry per CDR3 protein. The sample contains roughly 380,000 distinct CDR3 sequences, around 28% of which appear only once. Germline V gene sequence: CDR1 KGHDR, CDR2 SFDVKD. The ends were cut back, 4 bases at V and 6 bases at J, with 15 bases in the middle. CDR3 length equals 14 residues. The clonotype originates from an adult woman who had mild COVID-19 (a few samples of this study predate the infection). Cell type and time point are not known. Source material: PBMCs or a T cell subset sorted from them (not recorded which). The chain couples TRBV24-1 to TRBJ2-7; tentatively, D is TRBD1 or TRBD2 (5 bases each). CDR3 region: CATSDGTAPTEQYF. The CDR3 region has the DNA TGTGCCACCAGTGACGGGACCGCTCCTACCGAGCAGTACTTC.